The sample holds a few counts of the clone carrying this TCR beta chain. Its antigen remains unidentified. The germline V gene has CDR1 SQVTM and CDR2 ANQGSEA. This CDR3 is built from 14 residues. Unmatched junction bases numbered 6, after V lost 6 bases and J lost 2 bases. PCR was performed using 60 Vbeta and 13 Jbeta primers. Measured with immunoSEQ multiplex PCR; TCRdb has only the in-frame clones, and not every one. Here the sample spans more than 100,000 clones, approximately 10% being singletons. The record originates from a study of cytomegalovirus exposure and HLA in healthy donors. Findings and caveats of the study: Follow-up analysis found HLA locus-dependent TCR association rates, highest for DRB1 and lowest for HLA-C.

The source is a woman in her 40s in good health and CMV-seropositive. What was sequenced was PBMCs. The chain recombines TRBV29-1 with TRBJ1-3; TRBD1 matches at 8 bases. The CDR3 loop reads CSVVQGAAGNTIYF. CDR3 nucleotides: TGCAGCGTCGTTCAGGGGGCGGCTGGAAACACCATATATTTT. The full variable domain, rest sourced from reference TRBV29-1 and TRBJ1-3, is SAVISQKPSRDICQRGTSLTIQCQVDSQVTMMFWYRQQPGQSLTLIATANQGSEATYESGFVIDKFPISRPNLTFSTLTVSNMSPEDSSIYLCSVVQGAAGNTIYFGEGSWLTVV.